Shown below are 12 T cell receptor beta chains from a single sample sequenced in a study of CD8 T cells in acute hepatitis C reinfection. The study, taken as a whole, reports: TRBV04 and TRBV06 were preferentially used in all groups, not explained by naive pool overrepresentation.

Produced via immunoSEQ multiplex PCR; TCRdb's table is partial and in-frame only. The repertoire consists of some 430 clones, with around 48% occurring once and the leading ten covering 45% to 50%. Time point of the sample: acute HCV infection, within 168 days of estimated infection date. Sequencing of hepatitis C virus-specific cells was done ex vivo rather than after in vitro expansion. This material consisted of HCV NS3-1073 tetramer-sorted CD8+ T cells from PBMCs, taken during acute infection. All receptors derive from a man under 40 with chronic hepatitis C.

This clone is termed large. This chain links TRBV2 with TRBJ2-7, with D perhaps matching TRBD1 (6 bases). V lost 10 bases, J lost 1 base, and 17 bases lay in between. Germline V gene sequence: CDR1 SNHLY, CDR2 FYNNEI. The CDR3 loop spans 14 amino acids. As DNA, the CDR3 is TGTGCCATCGACCAACAGGGCCATTCCTACGAGCAGTACTTC. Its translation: CAIDQQGHSYEQYF.

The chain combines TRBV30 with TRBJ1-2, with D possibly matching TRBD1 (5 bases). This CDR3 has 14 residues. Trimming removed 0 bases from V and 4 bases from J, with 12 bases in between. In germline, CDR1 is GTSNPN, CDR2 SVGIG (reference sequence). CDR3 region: CAWSVQEGLYGYTF. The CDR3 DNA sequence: TGTGCCTGGAGTGTACAGGAAGGTCTCTATGGCTACACCTTC.

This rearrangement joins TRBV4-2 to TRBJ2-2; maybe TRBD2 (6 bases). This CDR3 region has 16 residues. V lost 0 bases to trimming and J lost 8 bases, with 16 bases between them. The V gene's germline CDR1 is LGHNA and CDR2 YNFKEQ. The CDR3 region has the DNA TGTGCCAGCAGCCAAGAGATGGGAGGCGGGTGGGGGGAGCTGTTTTTT. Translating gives CASSQEMGGGWGELFF.

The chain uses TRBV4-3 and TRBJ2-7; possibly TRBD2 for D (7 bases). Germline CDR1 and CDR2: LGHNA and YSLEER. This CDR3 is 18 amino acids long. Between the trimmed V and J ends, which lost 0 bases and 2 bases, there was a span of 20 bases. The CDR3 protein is CASSQEVPPAGAAYEQYF. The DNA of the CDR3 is TGCGCCAGCAGCCAAGAAGTCCCCCCGGCGGGGGCTGCCTACGAGCAGTACTTC.

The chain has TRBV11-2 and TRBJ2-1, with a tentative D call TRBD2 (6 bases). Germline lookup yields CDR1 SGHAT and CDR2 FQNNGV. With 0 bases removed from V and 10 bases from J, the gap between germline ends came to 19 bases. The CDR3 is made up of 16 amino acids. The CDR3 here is CASSLETSGLLGEQFF. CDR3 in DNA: TGTGCCAGCAGCTTAGAAACCAGCGGGCTTCTTGGAGAGCAGTTCTTC.

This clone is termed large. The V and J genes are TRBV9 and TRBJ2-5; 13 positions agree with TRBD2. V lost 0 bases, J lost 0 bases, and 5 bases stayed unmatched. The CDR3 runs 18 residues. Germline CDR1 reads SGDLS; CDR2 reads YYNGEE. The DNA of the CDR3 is TGTGCCAGCAGCGTAGCCTTGACTAGCGGGGGGTACCAAGAGACCCAGTACTTC. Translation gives CASSVALTSGGYQETQYF.

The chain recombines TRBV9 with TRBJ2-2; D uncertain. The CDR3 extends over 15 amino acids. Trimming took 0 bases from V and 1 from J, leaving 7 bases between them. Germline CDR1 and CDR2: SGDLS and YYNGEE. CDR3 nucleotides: TGTGCCAGCAGCGTAGCGGGTCAGAACACCGGGGAGCTGTTTTTT. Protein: CASSVAGQNTGELFF.

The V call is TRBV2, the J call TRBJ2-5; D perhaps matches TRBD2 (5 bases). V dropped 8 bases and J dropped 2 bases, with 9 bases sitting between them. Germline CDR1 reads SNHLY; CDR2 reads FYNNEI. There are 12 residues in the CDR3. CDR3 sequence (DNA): TGTGCCAGCGGAGGAGCACAAGAGACCCAGTACTTC. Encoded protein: CASGGAQETQYF. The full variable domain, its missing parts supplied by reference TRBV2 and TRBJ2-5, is EPEVTQTPSHQVTQMGQEVILRCVPISNHLYFYWYRQILGQKVEFLVSFYNNEISEKSEIFDDQFSVERPDGSNFTLKIRSTKLEDSAMYFCASGGAQETQYFGPGTRLLVL.

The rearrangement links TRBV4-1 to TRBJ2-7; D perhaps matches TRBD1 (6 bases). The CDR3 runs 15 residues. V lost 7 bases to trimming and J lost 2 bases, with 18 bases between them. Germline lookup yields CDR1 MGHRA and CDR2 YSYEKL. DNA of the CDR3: TGCGCCAGCACCATAGACGGACAGTTCACCTACGAGCAGTACTTC. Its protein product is CASTIDGQFTYEQYF.

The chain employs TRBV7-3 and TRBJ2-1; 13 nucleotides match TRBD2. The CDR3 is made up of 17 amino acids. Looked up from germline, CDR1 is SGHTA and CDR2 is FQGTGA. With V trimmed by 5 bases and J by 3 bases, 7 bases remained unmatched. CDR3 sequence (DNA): TGTGCCAGCAGCCTCGGGACTAGCGGGGAGATCTACAATGAGCAGTTCTTC. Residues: CASSLGTSGEIYNEQFF. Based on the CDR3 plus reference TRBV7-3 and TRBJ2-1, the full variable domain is GAGVSQTPSNKVTEKGKYVELRCDPISGHTALYWYRQSLGQGPEFLIYFQGTGAADDSGLPNDRFFAVRPEGSVSTLKIQRTERGDSAVYLCASSLGTSGEIYNEQFFGPGTRLTVL.

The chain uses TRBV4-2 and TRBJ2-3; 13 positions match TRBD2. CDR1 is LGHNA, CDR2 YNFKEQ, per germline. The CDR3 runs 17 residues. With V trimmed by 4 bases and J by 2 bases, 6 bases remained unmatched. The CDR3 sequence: CASSPKTSGGFTDTQYF. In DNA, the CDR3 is TGTGCCAGCAGCCCCAAGACTAGCGGGGGGTTCACAGATACGCAGTATTTT.

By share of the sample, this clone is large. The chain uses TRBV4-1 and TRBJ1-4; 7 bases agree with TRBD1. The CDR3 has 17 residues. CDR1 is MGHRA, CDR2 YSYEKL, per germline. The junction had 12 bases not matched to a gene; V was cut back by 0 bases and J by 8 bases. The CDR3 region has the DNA TGCGCCAGCAGCCAAGATATTCTCACAGGGGATATAGAAAAACTGTTTTTT. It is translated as CASSQDILTGDIEKLFF.